What follows are 6 T cell receptor beta chains derived from one specimen sequenced in a study of cytomegalovirus exposure and HLA in healthy donors. A multiplex PCR was run with 60 Vbeta primers and 13 Jbeta primers. Libraries were prepared by immunoSEQ multiplex PCR; TCRdb keeps only in-frame clonotypes and omits some of them. The sample shows some 150,000 clones, approximately 79% of them seen only once. Input material: PBMCs. These receptors originate from a middle-aged man in good health and CMV-seronegative.

The chain couples TRBV11-1 to TRBJ2-7; the D gene is possibly TRBD1 (6 bases). The CDR3 contains 14 residues. The germline V and J ends were trimmed by 2 bases and 5 bases, with 13 bases remaining between them. CDR1 is SGHAT, CDR2 FQDESV, per germline (reference sequence). The CDR3 DNA follows: TGTGCCAGCAGCTTAAGAACAGGGCCCCACGAGCAGTACTTC. It yields the protein CASSLRTGPHEQYF.

This clone appeared a few times. The CDR3 DNA is TGTGCCAGCAGTTTATCGGGACAGTGGGGGGAGACCCAGTACTTC. Protein product: CASSLSGQWGETQYF. J is TRBJ2-5 and V is TRBV28; TRBD1 aligns across 7 bases. The length of the CDR3 is 15 residues. The germline V gene has CDR1 MDHEN and CDR2 SYDVKM. The V segment lost 1 base and the J segment 5 bases; nucleotides outside the gene matches: 7.

V is TRBV5-8 and J is TRBJ2-3, with unresolved D. The CDR3 is made up of 12 amino acids. CDR1 SGHTS and CDR2 YDEGEE come from the germline V gene. V gave up 0 bases and J gave up 4 bases, with 3 bases separating them. CDR3 coding DNA: TGTGCCAGCAGCTTGGTCGCAGATACGCAGTATTTT. The encoded protein is CASSLVADTQYF.

The chain is built from TRBV5-1 and TRBJ2-1; 7 bases fit TRBD2. The CDR3 runs to 16 residues. The V gene's germline CDR1 is SGHRS and CDR2 YFSETQ. J gave up 5 bases and V 3 bases, and 11 bases lay outside the gene matches. The CDR3 nucleotides are TGCGCCAGCAGCTCGGATCGGCTAGCGGAAAACAATGAGCAGTTCTTC. It is translated as CASSSDRLAENNEQFF.

The chain has TRBV5-1 and TRBJ2-7; 7 bases map to TRBD2. Germline CDR1 reads SGHRS; CDR2 reads YFSETQ. Trimming at V came to 0 bases and at J to 4 bases, leaving 4 bases not matched to a gene. The CDR3 loop spans 14 amino acids. The chain's CDR3 is CASSLDTGGYEQYF. The CDR3 coding sequence is TGCGCCAGCAGCTTGGATACCGGGGGGTACGAGCAGTACTTC.

The genes are TRBV18 and TRBJ1-3, with D perhaps matching TRBD1 (5 bases). Germline-derived CDR1 and CDR2 are KGHSH and LQKENI. Trimming cost V 6 bases and J 2 bases, with 14 bases left between them. The CDR3 is 15 residues long. Here the CDR3 reads CASSPGHRTGNTIYF. The CDR3, as DNA: TGTGCCAGCTCCCCCGGACATAGGACTGGAAACACCATATATTTT.